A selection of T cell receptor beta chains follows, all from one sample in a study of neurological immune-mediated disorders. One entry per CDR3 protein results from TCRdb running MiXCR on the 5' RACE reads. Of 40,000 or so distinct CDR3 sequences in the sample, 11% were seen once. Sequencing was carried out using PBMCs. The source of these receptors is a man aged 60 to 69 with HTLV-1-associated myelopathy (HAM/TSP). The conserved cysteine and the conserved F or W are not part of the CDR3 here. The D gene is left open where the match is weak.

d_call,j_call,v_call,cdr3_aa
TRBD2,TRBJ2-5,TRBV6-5,ASSTIPGLAKETQY
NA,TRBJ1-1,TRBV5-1,ASSPRARAAEAF
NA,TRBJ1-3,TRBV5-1,ASQEGTSGNTIY
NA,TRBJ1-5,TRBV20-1,SANEGGNQPQH
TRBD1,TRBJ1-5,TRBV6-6,ANTGDSNQPQH
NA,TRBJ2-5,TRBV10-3,AISENGEETQY
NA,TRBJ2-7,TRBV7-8,ASSPKLSSTYEQY
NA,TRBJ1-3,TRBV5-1,ASSLESGSGNTIY
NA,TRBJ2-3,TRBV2,ASRRAGEKYTQY
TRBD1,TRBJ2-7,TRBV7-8,ASSSRTGRSYEQY
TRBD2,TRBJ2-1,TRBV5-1,ASSIGTSGSVSYNEQF
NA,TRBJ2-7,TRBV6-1,ASRTGNSGTEQY
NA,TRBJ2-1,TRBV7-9,ASSRAGGGRIKEYNEQF
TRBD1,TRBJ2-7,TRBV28,ASSSVGTGGAEQY
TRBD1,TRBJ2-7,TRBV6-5,ASSLGGQGRREQY
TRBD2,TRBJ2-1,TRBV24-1,ATSDHTGTSGANEQF
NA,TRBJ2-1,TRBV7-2,ASSLRGACEQF
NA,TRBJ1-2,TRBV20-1,SAGSYGYT
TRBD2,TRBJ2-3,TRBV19,ASTRGGSMTDTQY
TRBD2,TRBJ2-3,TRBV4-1,ASSQVGTSGTTDTQY
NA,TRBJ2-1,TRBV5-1,ASSFGESSYNEQF
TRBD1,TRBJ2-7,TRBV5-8,ASSKSGQVSYEQY
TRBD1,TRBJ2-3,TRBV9,ASSVGQGGTDTQY
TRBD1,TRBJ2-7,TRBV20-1,SARTRTGPPYEQY
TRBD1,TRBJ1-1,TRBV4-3,ASSQGSKQGAGTEAF
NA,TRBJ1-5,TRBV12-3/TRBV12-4,ASSSSRVGQPQH
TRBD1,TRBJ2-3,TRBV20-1,SARGYGTGETDTQY
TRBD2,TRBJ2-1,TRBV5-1,ASSLNGRVYNEQF
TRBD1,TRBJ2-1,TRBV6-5,ASSVSGQGVDEQF
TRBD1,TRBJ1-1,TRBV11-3,ASRGLEQGLFSEAF
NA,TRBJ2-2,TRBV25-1,ASSDGRITGELF
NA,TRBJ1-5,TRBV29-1,SVRQNNQPQH
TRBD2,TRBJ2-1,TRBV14,ASSQARTSGVFFGNEQF
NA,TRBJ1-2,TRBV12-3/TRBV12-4,ASSPRAGDNGYT
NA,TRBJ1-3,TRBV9,ASSVDGTSGNTIY
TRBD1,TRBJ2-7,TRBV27,ASSSAGGEQY
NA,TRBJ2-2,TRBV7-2,ASSSGPNTGELF
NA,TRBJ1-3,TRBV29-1,SVGGGLSGNTIY
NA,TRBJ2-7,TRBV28,ASSGSSAYEQY
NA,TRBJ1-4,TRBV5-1,ASSLGGAEAQLF
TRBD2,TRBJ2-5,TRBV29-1,SVETLAGFQETQY
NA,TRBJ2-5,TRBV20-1,SASGQGRETQY
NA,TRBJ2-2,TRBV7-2,ASSLDYIAGELF
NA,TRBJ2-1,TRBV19,ASSMATYNEQF
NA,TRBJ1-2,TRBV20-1,SAREFRTRGAGGYT
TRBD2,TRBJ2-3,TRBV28,ASSTLFRTSESTDTQY
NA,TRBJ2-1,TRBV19,ASSTSNHEQF
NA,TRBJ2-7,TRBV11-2,ASSLAHRSDYEQY
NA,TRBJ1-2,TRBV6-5,ASSYLSGRGHGYT
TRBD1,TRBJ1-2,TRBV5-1,ASSSRQGGSYGYT